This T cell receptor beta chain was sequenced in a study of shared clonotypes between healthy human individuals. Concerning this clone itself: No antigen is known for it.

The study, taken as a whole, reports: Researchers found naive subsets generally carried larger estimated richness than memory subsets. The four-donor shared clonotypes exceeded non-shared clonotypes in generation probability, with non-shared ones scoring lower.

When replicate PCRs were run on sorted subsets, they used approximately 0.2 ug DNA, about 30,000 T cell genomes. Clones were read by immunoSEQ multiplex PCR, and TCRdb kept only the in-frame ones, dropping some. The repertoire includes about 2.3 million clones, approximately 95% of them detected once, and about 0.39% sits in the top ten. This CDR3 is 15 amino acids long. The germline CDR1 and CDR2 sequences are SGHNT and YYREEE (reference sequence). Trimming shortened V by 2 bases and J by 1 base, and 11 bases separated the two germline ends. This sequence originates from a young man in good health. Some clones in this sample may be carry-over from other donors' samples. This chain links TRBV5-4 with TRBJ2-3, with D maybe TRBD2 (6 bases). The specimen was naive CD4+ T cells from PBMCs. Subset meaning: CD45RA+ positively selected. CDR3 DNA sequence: TGTGCCAGCAGCTTAAAACCGGGGGGCACAGATACGCAGTATTTT. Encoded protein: CASSLKPGGTDTQYF.